One and the same sample provided the 13 T cell receptor beta chains below, sequenced in a study of CD8 T cells in Susac syndrome. When the RNA was reverse transcribed, random hexamers were used with an input of roughly 0.45 to 1 ug. Via MiXCR, TCRdb re-called the immunoSEQ multiplex PCR reads, giving one row per CDR3 protein. The repertoire consists of approximately 200,000 distinct CDR3 sequences, with roughly 94% occurring once and the leading ten covering 0.082%. Input material: CD4+ T cells from PBMCs. All receptors derive from a human donor with multiple sclerosis.

The rearrangement joins TRBV7-9 to TRBJ2-3; no reliable D call. Germline CDR1 is SEHNR and CDR2 is FQNEAQ (reference sequence). Trimming shortened V by 7 bases and J by 0 bases, and 8 bases separated the two germline ends. This CDR3 contains 13 residues. CDR3 residues: CASTPLSTDTQYF. Written as DNA, the CDR3 is TGTGCCAGCACCCCCCTTAGCACAGATACGCAGTATTTT.

This clonotype occurred once. DNA of the CDR3: TGTGCCAGCAGCTTAGCGGCTAGCGGATTCCAAGAGACCCAGTACTTC. Its translation: CASSLAASGFQETQYF. The gene calls are TRBV13 and TRBJ2-5; 7 nucleotides line up with TRBD2. Trimming took 1 base from V and 1 from J; bases not matched to a gene: 6. The CDR3 covers 16 residues. Germline lookup yields CDR1 PRHDT and CDR2 FYEKMQ (reference sequence).

V gene TRBV5-4 combines with J gene TRBJ1-2; D is ambiguous. Between the trimmed V and J ends, which lost 2 bases and 2 bases, there was a span of 10 bases. The CDR3 consists of 14 residues. Germline V gene data show CDR1 as SGHNT and CDR2 as YYREEE (reference sequence). The CDR3 sequence is CASSLSGRNYGYTF. The CDR3 DNA is TGTGCCAGCAGCTTATCAGGCCGAAACTATGGCTACACCTTC. The whole variable domain, remainder taken from reference TRBV5-4 and TRBJ1-2, is ETGVTQSPTHLIKTRGQQVTLRCSSQSGHNTVSWYQQALGQGPQFIFQYYREEENGRGNFPPRFSGLQFPNYSSELNVNALELDDSALYLCASSLSGRNYGYTFGSGTRLTVV.

The rearrangement links TRBV20-1 to TRBJ2-2; perhaps TRBD2 as D (6 bases). The CDR3 contains 16 residues. Trimming stripped 0 bases from V and 7 bases from J, with 18 bases between. Germline-derived CDR1 and CDR2 are DFQATT and SNEGSKA (reference sequence). This CDR3 reads CSARDGRGFGGGELFF. Written as DNA, the CDR3 is TGCAGTGCTAGAGATGGTCGGGGATTCGGGGGCGGGGAGCTGTTTTTT.

This clonotype was counted only a few times. V gene TRBV11-2 combines with J gene TRBJ2-1, with D perhaps TRBD2 (7 bases). Trimming shortened V by 1 base and J by 13 bases, and 14 bases separated the two germline ends. This CDR3 comprises 13 residues. Germline CDR1 is SGHAT and CDR2 is FQNNGV. Written as DNA, the CDR3 is TGTGCCAGCAGCTTAGGGGGGCGGGAGCCTCAGTTCTTC. Amino acids: CASSLGGREPQFF.

The V gene is TRBV20-1, the J gene TRBJ2-5, with TRBD2 as a possible D gene (6 bases). Germline-derived CDR1 and CDR2 are DFQATT and SNEGSKA (reference sequence). The CDR3 consists of 14 residues. Deletions cut 3 bases from V and 5 bases from J, with 16 bases between. The CDR3 sequence is CSASHSGDRETQYF. The CDR3 DNA reads TGCAGTGCTAGTCACTCGGGGGATCGCGAGACCCAGTACTTC.

V is TRBV30 and J is TRBJ2-2, with D perhaps TRBD1 (5 bases). The CDR3 totals 16 residues. The germline V and J ends were trimmed by 0 bases and 2 bases, with 13 bases remaining between them. Germline CDR1 and CDR2: GTSNPN and SVGIG (reference sequence). CDR3 in amino acids: CAWSVVGQGNTGELFF. CDR3 DNA: TGTGCCTGGAGTGTAGTGGGGCAGGGCAACACCGGGGAGCTGTTTTTT. Supplemented by reference TRBV30 and TRBJ2-2, the full variable domain reads SQTIHQWPATLVQPVGSPLSLECTVEGTSNPNLYWYRQAAGRGLQLLFYSVGIGQISSEVPQNLSASRPQDRQFILSSKKLLLSDSGFYLCAWSVVGQGNTGELFFGEGSRLTVL.

V is TRBV5-1 and J is TRBJ2-7; no definite D call. Trimming shortened V by 2 bases and J by 6 bases, and 6 bases separated the two germline ends. Per the germline V gene, CDR1 is SGHRS and CDR2 is YFSETQ. This CDR3 is 11 amino acids long. The CDR3 loop is CASSLMGEQYF. In DNA form, the CDR3 reads TGCGCCAGCAGCTTAATGGGCGAGCAGTACTTC.

This rearrangement joins TRBV6-6 to TRBJ2-3; D not certain. CDR1 and CDR2 (germline): MNHNY, SVGAGI (reference sequence). Between the trimmed V and J ends, which lost 4 bases and 3 bases, there was a span of 14 bases. This CDR3 has 15 amino acids. In DNA, the CDR3 is TGTGCCAGCAGTTCCCGACGGCCCCCAACAGATACGCAGTATTTT. Residues: CASSSRRPPTDTQYF.

This clonotype came up once. The chain carries TRBV20-1 and TRBJ2-6; maybe TRBD1 (5 bases). Germline CDR1 is DFQATT and CDR2 is SNEGSKA (reference sequence). This CDR3 comprises 14 residues. Trimming removed 2 bases at V and 6 bases at J, with 11 bases between. The CDR3 coding sequence is TGCAGTGCTAGAAGGGGAACTCTGGCCAACGTCCTGACTTTC. This encodes CSARRGTLANVLTF.

V usage is TRBV25-1 and J usage is TRBJ1-6; D gene unclear. V dropped 6 bases and J dropped 14 bases, with 14 bases sitting between them. Germline V gene lookup returns CDR1 MGHDK and CDR2 SYGVNS. The CDR3 spans 12 residues. The CDR3 loop reads CASREDERALHF. The CDR3 bases are TGTGCCAGCAGAGAGGATGAAAGGGCCCTCCACTTT.

This chain connects TRBV15 to TRBJ2-1; D not resolved. Germline CDR1 reads LNHNV; CDR2 reads YYDKDF (reference sequence). Trimming took off 9 bases at V and 6 bases at J, with 6 bases between the two ends. The CDR3 is 10 residues long. The CDR3 DNA is TGTGCCACGGGTACCAATGAGCAGTTCTTC. This sequence encodes CATGTNEQFF.

J is TRBJ2-3 and V is TRBV6-5, with D possibly matching TRBD2 (6 bases). V was trimmed by 6 bases and J by 2 bases, leaving 12 bases between them. CDR3 length equals 14 residues. Germline lookup yields CDR1 MNHEY and CDR2 SVGAGI. The CDR3, as DNA: TGTGCCAGCAGACGAGGGACTTACACAGATACGCAGTATTTT. Encoded protein: CASRRGTYTDTQYF.